A single sample is the source of the 31 T cell receptor beta chains below, sequenced in a study of CD8+CD57+ T cells in acquired aplastic anemia. For sequencing, patients were chosen who had shown expansion of CD8+CD57+ cells by flow cytometry. Template material for TCR beta VDJ and CDR3 profiling consisted of genomic DNA. TCRdb re-derived calls from the reads in MiXCR, one entry per CDR3 protein. The data contain some 98,000 distinct CDR3 sequences, roughly two thirds of them singletons. The sequencing input was sorted CD4+, CD8+, or CD8+CD57+ T cells (not recorded which) from PBMCs. Receptors were obtained from a human donor with aplastic anemia.

The sample holds a few counts of this clonotype. The chain combines TRBV29-1 with TRBJ1-1; D call uncertain. The V gene's germline CDR1 is SQVTM and CDR2 ANQGSEA. The CDR3 is made up of 9 amino acids. V lost 4 bases, J lost 9 bases, and 6 bases lay in between. The CDR3 nucleotides are TGCAGCGTTGGATCCCAAGCTTTCTTT. It encodes CSVGSQAFF.

The rearrangement links TRBV24-1 to TRBJ1-5, with TRBD1 matching over 11 bases. The CDR3 is 15 residues long. Germline V gene sequence: CDR1 KGHDR, CDR2 SFDVKD. J was trimmed by 2 bases and V by 11 bases; bases with no gene match: 7. Here the CDR3 reads CARTGGQWRNQPQHF. As DNA, the CDR3 is TGTGCCAGGACAGGGGGCCAGTGGCGCAATCAGCCCCAGCATTTT.

This clonotype was observed a few times. V is TRBV20-1 and J is TRBJ1-2; no clear D gene. The length of the CDR3 is 15 residues. Germline V gene sequence: CDR1 DFQATT, CDR2 SNEGSKA (reference sequence). V lost 1 base to trimming and J lost 4 bases, with 16 bases between them. CDR3 DNA: TGCAGTGCTAGAGGTGGTCAGGTCGAAATCTATGGCTACACCTTC. Its translation is CSARGGQVEIYGYTF.

The chain links TRBV20-1 to TRBJ1-5; D is unclear. CDR3 length equals 14 residues. Germline CDR1 reads DFQATT; CDR2 reads SNEGSKA (reference sequence). The V end lost 0 bases, the J end lost 2 bases, and 8 bases lay between the germline ends. The CDR3 is CSARDMQGNQPQHF. In DNA, the CDR3 is TGCAGTGCTAGAGATATGCAGGGCAATCAGCCCCAGCATTTT.

Concerning this clonotype itself: At one end, the junction sequence differs from germline, possibly due to a read error. The DNA for the CDR3 is TGTGCCACCGGCAGAGTCCCGGGTGGAGAGACCCAGTACTTC. It yields the protein CATGRVPGGETQYF. This chain links TRBV15 with TRBJ2-5, with unresolved D. Germline CDR1 and CDR2: LNHNV and YYDKDF (reference sequence). This CDR3 comprises 14 residues.

The J gene is TRBJ2-1, the V gene TRBV2, with D possibly TRBD2 on 6 matching bases. CDR1 SNHLY and CDR2 FYNNEI come from the germline V gene. The CDR3 sequence is 14 residues long. Trimming cost V 2 bases and J 12 bases, with 17 bases left between them. The CDR3: CASSERWTGSGQFF. CDR3 nucleotide sequence: TGTGCCAGCAGTGAAAGGTGGACCGGTAGCGGGCAGTTCTTC.

This clonotype appeared once. The V call is TRBV6-5, the J call TRBJ2-3; D possibly corresponds to TRBD2 (5 bases). The CDR3 is 14 amino acids. CDR1 is MNHEY and CDR2 is SVGAGI in the germline V gene. Trimming removed 2 bases at V and 0 bases at J, with 6 bases between. CDR3 amino acids: CASSYGGSTDTQYF. The DNA of the CDR3 is TGTGCCAGCAGTTACGGCGGGAGCACAGATACGCAGTATTTT.

Within the sample, this clonotype is medium-sized. V gene TRBV29-1 combines with J gene TRBJ1-2; no definite D call. Trimming cost V 4 bases and J 8 bases, with 17 bases left between them. Germline values: CDR1 SQVTM, CDR2 ANQGSEA. The CDR3 length is 13 residues. The chain's CDR3 is CSVVVSETGGYTF. The CDR3 nucleotides are TGCAGCGTTGTGGTCAGCGAGACGGGGGGCTACACCTTC.

The chain joins TRBV2 to TRBJ1-1; weak D call: TRBD1 (5 bases). Germline CDR1 reads SNHLY; CDR2 reads FYNNEI. Trimming pared 4 bases from V and 6 bases from J, leaving 9 bases between. The length of the CDR3 is 12 residues. The DNA for the CDR3 is TGTGCCAGCAGTGTCGACAGTTCTGAAGCTTTCTTT. This codes for CASSVDSSEAFF.

The rearrangement joins TRBV20-1 to TRBJ2-7; D possibly corresponds to TRBD2 (6 bases). CDR3 length: 13 amino acids. Germline values: CDR1 DFQATT, CDR2 SNEGSKA (reference sequence). The V and J ends lost 3 bases and 0 bases respectively, with 9 bases between them. The DNA of the CDR3 is TGCAGTGCTAGCACGGGGGACTCCTACGAGCAGTACTTC. Protein: CSASTGDSYEQYF.

The rearrangement uses TRBV6-2 or TRBV6-3 and TRBJ1-2; TRBD1 matches 11 bases. The germline V gene encodes CDR1 MNHEY and CDR2 SVGEGT. The ends lost 0 bases at V and 4 bases at J; junction bases unmatched: 10. The CDR3 totals 18 residues. The CDR3 nucleotides are TGTGCCAGCAGTTACTCCAGGACAGGGGGCGAAGATATCTATGGCTACACCTTC. Residues: CASSYSRTGGEDIYGYTF.

The gene calls are TRBV20-1 and TRBJ2-7, with D maybe TRBD2 (6 bases). The CDR3 has 14 amino acids. In germline, CDR1 is DFQATT, CDR2 SNEGSKA (reference sequence). Trimming took 0 bases from V and 7 from J, leaving 16 bases between them. The CDR3 spells CSARDRGGSGEQYF. The CDR3, as DNA: TGCAGTGCTAGAGATCGGGGAGGCAGTGGGGAGCAGTACTTC.

The chain has TRBV7-9 and TRBJ2-5; 7 bases are shared with TRBD1. The J call may be mistaken, given a closer DNA end match to TRBJ2-7. Germline-derived CDR1 and CDR2 are SEHNR and FQNEAQ (reference sequence). This CDR3 has 14 residues. CDR3 nucleotides: TGTGCCAGCAGCGTCGAGGGACAGACCCACGAGCAGTACTTC. The encoded protein is CASSVEGQTHEQYF.

The rearrangement joins TRBV10-1 to TRBJ2-7; TRBD1 matches 9 bases. The CDR3 covers 14 residues. Germline assignment: CDR1 WNHNN and CDR2 SYGVQD (reference sequence). The V gene end was trimmed by 7 bases and the J gene end by 10 bases; junction bases not matched to a gene: 14. For the CDR3, the DNA is TGCGCCAGCAACGGACAGGGGCGGGGGATCGATCAGTACTTC. Its translation: CASNGQGRGIDQYF.

The rearrangement links TRBV2 to TRBJ2-5; no clear D gene. Trimming stripped 5 bases from V and 5 bases from J, with 9 bases between. The germline CDR1 and CDR2 sequences are SNHLY and FYNNEI. This CDR3 spans 12 amino acids. The CDR3 region is CASSLGIETQYF. In DNA, the CDR3 is TGTGCCAGCAGTTTGGGTATTGAGACCCAGTACTTC.

The chain uses TRBV9 and TRBJ2-1; 9 nucleotides align to TRBD1. The CDR3 sequence is 15 residues long. Germline V gene sequence: CDR1 SGDLS, CDR2 YYNGEE. With V trimmed by 3 bases and J by 6 bases, 7 bases remained unmatched. The CDR3 sequence: CASSARDRAANEQFF. In DNA, the CDR3 is TGTGCCAGCAGCGCCCGGGACAGGGCCGCCAATGAGCAGTTCTTC.

The CDR3: CASRGVLEEQYF. DNA of the CDR3: TGTGCCAGCAGAGGGGTGTTAGAGGAGCAGTACTTC. V gene TRBV27 combines with J gene TRBJ2-7, with a tentative D call TRBD1 (5 bases). Germline lookup yields CDR1 MNHEY and CDR2 SMNVEV (reference sequence). This CDR3 has 12 residues. Trimming took 6 bases from V and 7 from J, leaving 13 bases between them.

This clonotype was counted between two and nine times. The chain recombines TRBV7-9 with TRBJ1-3; maybe TRBD1 (5 bases). The CDR3 has 15 amino acids. The germline V gene encodes CDR1 SEHNR and CDR2 FQNEAQ (reference sequence). V lost 4 bases to trimming and J lost 0 bases, with 10 bases between them. The CDR3 loop is CASSWTLASGNTIYF. The CDR3 DNA is TGTGCCAGCAGCTGGACACTGGCCTCTGGAAACACCATATATTTT. Drawing the rest from reference TRBV7-9 and TRBJ1-3, the complete variable domain is DTGVSQNPRHKITKRGQNVTFRCDPISEHNRLYWYRQTLGQGPEFLTYFQNEAQLEKSRLLSDRFSAERPKGSFSTLEIQRTEQGDSAMYLCASSWTLASGNTIYFGEGSWLTVV.

This clonotype showed up just a few times. The chain links TRBV19 to TRBJ2-7; D may be TRBD2 (6 bases). Germline CDR1 LNHDA, CDR2 SQIVND (reference sequence). The CDR3 has 14 residues. V lost 3 bases and J 7 bases, leaving 16 bases between the germline ends. In DNA form, the CDR3 reads TGTGCCAGTAGTATCGGCGGGACTGGCCTGGAGCAGTACTTC. It specifies CASSIGGTGLEQYF.

J is TRBJ2-1 and V is TRBV5-1, with D possibly being TRBD1 (5 bases). The CDR3 extends over 14 amino acids. Germline values: CDR1 SGHRS, CDR2 YFSETQ. Trimming removed 0 bases at V and 5 bases at J, with 9 bases between. The CDR3 here is CASSLEGRDNEQFF. CDR3 in DNA: TGCGCCAGCAGCTTGGAGGGCAGGGACAATGAGCAGTTCTTC.

V and J are TRBV19 and TRBJ2-7, with TRBD2 as a possible D gene (5 bases). Per the germline V gene, CDR1 is LNHDA and CDR2 is SQIVND (reference sequence). The CDR3 runs to 13 residues. V was pared by 3 bases and J by 3 bases, with 9 bases between. CDR3 sequence (DNA): TGTGCCAGTAGTATCGCCACTAGCTACGAGCAGTACTTC. The encoded protein is CASSIATSYEQYF.

This sequence joins TRBV2 and TRBJ1-5, with D possibly matching TRBD1 (6 bases). The CDR3 covers 14 residues. The germline V and J ends were trimmed by 5 bases and 4 bases, with 12 bases remaining between them. The germline V gene has CDR1 SNHLY and CDR2 FYNNEI. The CDR3 sequence: CASSKQGGNQPQHF. The CDR3 DNA reads as TGTGCCAGCAGTAAACAGGGAGGGAATCAGCCCCAGCATTTT.

This clonotype was counted ten times or more. This chain joins TRBV12-3 or TRBV12-4 and TRBJ1-2; no firm D call. V lost 6 bases and J lost 8, with 10 bases in between. The CDR3 consists of 11 residues. The CDR3 nucleotides are TGTGCCAGCAGCATCCTTTCGGGCTACACCTTC. Translating it yields CASSILSGYTF.

This clonotype appeared once. The CDR3 sequence is CSAIRGNNYNEQFF. For the CDR3, the DNA is TGCAGTGCAATAAGGGGGAATAACTACAATGAGCAGTTCTTC. The rearrangement joins TRBV20-1 to TRBJ2-1; TRBD1 might be the D (6 bases). The CDR3 extends over 14 amino acids. Trimming removed 6 bases at V and 3 bases at J, with 15 bases between. CDR1 and CDR2 from the germline V gene are DFQATT and SNEGSKA (reference sequence).

Points on this clonotype: This may arise from a read error, as a much more abundant clone is one base away. CDR3 amino acids: CASSLAEQGREAEAFF. The DNA for the CDR3 is TGTGCCAGCAGCTTGGCCGAACAGGGGCGAGAAGCTGAAGCTTTCTTT. This chain connects TRBV5-6 to TRBJ1-1; 7 bases fit TRBD1. Trimming at V came to 0 bases and at J to 6 bases, leaving 11 bases not matched to a gene. Germline CDR1 SGHDT, CDR2 YYEEEE. The CDR3 covers 16 residues. The full variable domain, its missing parts supplied by reference TRBV5-6 and TRBJ1-1, is DAGVTQSPTHLIKTRGQQVTLRCSPKSGHDTVSWYQQALGQGPQFIFQYYEEEERQRGNFPDRFSGHQFPNYSSELNVNALLLGDSALYLCASSLAEQGREAEAFFGQGTRLTVV.

This chain joins TRBV10-3 and TRBJ2-7; perhaps TRBD2 as D (5 bases). Germline CDR1 reads ENHRY; CDR2 reads SYGVKD. The CDR3 consists of 13 residues. Deletions cut 10 bases from V and 2 bases from J, with 15 bases between. The CDR3 loop reads CASSSQRAYEQYF. CDR3 nucleotide sequence: TGTGCCAGCAGCTCCCAGAGGGCCTACGAGCAGTACTTC.

This clonotype showed up many times. The chain employs TRBV19 and TRBJ2-3, with TRBD2 as a possible D gene (7 bases). Germline lookup yields CDR1 LNHDA and CDR2 SQIVND (reference sequence). V was shortened by 3 bases and J by 6 bases, with 19 bases between the two germline ends. CDR3 length equals 16 residues. CDR3 protein: CASSIGAGALSDTQYF. For the CDR3, the DNA is TGTGCCAGTAGTATCGGGGCGGGGGCCCTTTCCGATACGCAGTATTTT.

The genes are TRBV20-1 and TRBJ2-7, with 10 bases identical to TRBD2. The J segment lost 6 bases and the V segment lost 8 bases, leaving 10 bases of the junction unmatched. The CDR3 spans 13 residues. Germline CDR1 and CDR2: DFQATT and SNEGSKA (reference sequence). The CDR3 here is CSQGLAMTGEQYF. The CDR3 bases are TGCAGTCAGGGACTAGCGATGACTGGCGAGCAGTACTTC.

The genes are TRBV9 and TRBJ1-3, with D uncertain. The length of the CDR3 is 14 residues. Germline V gives CDR1 SGDLS, CDR2 YYNGEE. V lost 5 bases and J lost 6, with 15 bases in between. CDR3 residues: CASRSGGWENTIYF. The CDR3 DNA follows: TGTGCCAGCAGATCAGGAGGGTGGGAAAACACCATATATTTT. The full variable domain, completed using reference TRBV9 and TRBJ1-3, is DSGVTQTPKHLITATGQRVTLRCSPRSGDLSVYWYQQSLDQGLQFLIQYYNGEERAKGNILERFSAQQFPDLHSELNLSSLELGDSALYFCASRSGGWENTIYFGEGSWLTVV.

The chain joins TRBV24-1 to TRBJ2-1; 9 bases map to TRBD1. J was trimmed by 9 bases and V by 3 bases; bases with no gene match: 2. The CDR3 consists of 13 residues. Germline loops: CDR1 KGHDR, CDR2 SFDVKD. The DNA of the CDR3 is TGTGCCACCAGTGATGTGACAGGGGGTGAGCAGTTCTTC. This codes for CATSDVTGGEQFF.

The CDR3 region is CASSEASADRQPQHF. The CDR3 region has the DNA TGTGCCAGCAGTGAAGCGTCGGCAGATCGGCAGCCCCAGCATTTT. This sequence joins TRBV2 and TRBJ1-5; D remains unclear. Trimming shortened V by 0 bases and J by 7 bases, and 13 bases separated the two germline ends. The CDR3 is made up of 15 amino acids. Germline V gene sequence: CDR1 SNHLY, CDR2 FYNNEI.